This note documents a single T cell receptor (beta chain) sequence. These data come from a study of blood T cell repertoires in COVID-19. Looked up from germline, CDR1 is SEHNR and CDR2 is FQNEAQ (reference sequence). The CDR3 spans 15 residues. V shed 6 bases and J 4 bases; nucleotides not matched to a gene: 6. The repertoire was sequenced with immunoSEQ multiplex PCR; TCRdb's copy has only in-frame clones and lacks some. The sample includes roughly 120,000 clones, around four fifths of them seen just once. The gene calls are TRBV7-9 and TRBJ2-2; 9 nucleotides agree with TRBD1. Sequencing was done on a sample of peripheral blood. The sequence was obtained from a man younger than 45 with acute or convalescent COVID-19. The DNA of the CDR3 is TGTGCCAGCAGGCTACAGGGGGCGCCCACCGGGGAGCTGTTTTTT. It codes for CASRLQGAPTGELFF.